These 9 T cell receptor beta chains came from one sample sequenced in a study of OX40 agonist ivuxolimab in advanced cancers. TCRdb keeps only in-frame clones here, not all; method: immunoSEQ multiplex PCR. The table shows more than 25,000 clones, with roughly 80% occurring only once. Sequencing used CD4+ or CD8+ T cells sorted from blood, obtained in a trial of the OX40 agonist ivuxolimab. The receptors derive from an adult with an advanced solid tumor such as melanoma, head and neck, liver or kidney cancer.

DNA for the CDR3: TGTGCCAGTAGTCCACGGGAGAAAGAGACCCAGTACTTC. As protein: CASSPREKETQYF. The rearrangement links TRBV19 to TRBJ2-5, with D maybe TRBD2 (6 bases). The germline V gene has CDR1 LNHDA and CDR2 SQIVND (reference sequence). This CDR3 contains 13 residues. Trimming took 5 bases from V and 3 from J, leaving 10 bases between them.

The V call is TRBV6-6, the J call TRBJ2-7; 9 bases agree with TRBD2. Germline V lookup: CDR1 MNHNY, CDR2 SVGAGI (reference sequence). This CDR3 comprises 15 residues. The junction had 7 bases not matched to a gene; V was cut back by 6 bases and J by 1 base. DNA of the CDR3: TGTGCCAGCAGCCTCCGAACTAGCGGGTCCTACGAGCAGTACTTC. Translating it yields CASSLRTSGSYEQYF.

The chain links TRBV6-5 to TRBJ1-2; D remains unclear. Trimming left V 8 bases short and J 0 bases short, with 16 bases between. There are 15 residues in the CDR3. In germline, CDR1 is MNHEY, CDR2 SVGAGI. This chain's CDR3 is CASLPYPGSNYGYTF. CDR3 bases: TGTGCCAGCTTACCCTACCCAGGATCTAACTATGGCTACACCTTC.

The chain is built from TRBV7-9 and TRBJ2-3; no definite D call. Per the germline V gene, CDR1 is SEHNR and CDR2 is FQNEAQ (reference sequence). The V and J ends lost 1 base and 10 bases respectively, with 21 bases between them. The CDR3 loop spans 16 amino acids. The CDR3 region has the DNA TGTGCCAGCAGCTTAGGTTCACTGCTTGTATTCGAATCGCAGTATTTT. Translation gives CASSLGSLLVFESQYF.

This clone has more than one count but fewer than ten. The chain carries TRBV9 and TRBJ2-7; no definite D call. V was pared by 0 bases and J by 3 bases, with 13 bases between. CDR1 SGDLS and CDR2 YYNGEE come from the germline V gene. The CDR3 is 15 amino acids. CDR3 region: CASSVGTSGFYEQYF. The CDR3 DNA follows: TGTGCCAGCAGCGTAGGGACCAGTGGCTTCTACGAGCAGTACTTC. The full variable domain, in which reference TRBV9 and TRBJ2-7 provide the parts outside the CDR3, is DSGVTQTPKHLITATGQRVTLRCSPRSGDLSVYWYQQSLDQGLQFLIQYYNGEERAKGNILERFSAQQFPDLHSELNLSSLELGDSALYFCASSVGTSGFYEQYFGPGTRLTVT.

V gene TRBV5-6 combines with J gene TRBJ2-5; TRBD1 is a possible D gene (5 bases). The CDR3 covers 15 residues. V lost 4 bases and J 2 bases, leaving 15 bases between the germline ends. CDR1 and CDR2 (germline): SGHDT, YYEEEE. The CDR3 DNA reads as TGTGCCAGCAGCCCCCCGGGCCAGGGTCAAGAGACCCAGTACTTC. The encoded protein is CASSPPGQGQETQYF.

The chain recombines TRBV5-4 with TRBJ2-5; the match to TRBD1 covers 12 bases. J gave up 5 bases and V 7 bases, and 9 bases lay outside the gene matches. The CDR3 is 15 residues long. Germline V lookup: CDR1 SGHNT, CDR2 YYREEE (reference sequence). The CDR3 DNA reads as TGTGCCAGCGGCCCCGGGACAGGGGGCGGGGAGACCCAGTACTTC. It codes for CASGPGTGGGETQYF.

The CDR3 protein is CASSRRQGGLISYNEQFF. For the CDR3, the DNA is TGTGCCAGCAGCCGGCGACAGGGAGGGCTAATCTCCTACAATGAGCAGTTCTTC. The V and J genes are TRBV7-8 and TRBJ2-1; D could derive from TRBD1 or TRBD2 (7 bases each). The ends were cut back, 5 bases at V and 0 bases at J, with 20 bases in the middle. CDR1 is SGHVS and CDR2 is FQNEAQ in the germline V gene. This CDR3 is built from 18 residues.

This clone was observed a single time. CDR3 in amino acids: CASGLGNEQFF. The CDR3 nucleotides read TGTGCCAGCGGACTGGGCAATGAGCAGTTCTTC. V usage is TRBV11-3 and J usage is TRBJ2-1; weak D call: TRBD2 (5 bases). The V gene's germline CDR1 is SGHNT and CDR2 YENEEA. V lost 8 bases and J lost 6, with 8 bases in between. The CDR3 extends over 11 amino acids.